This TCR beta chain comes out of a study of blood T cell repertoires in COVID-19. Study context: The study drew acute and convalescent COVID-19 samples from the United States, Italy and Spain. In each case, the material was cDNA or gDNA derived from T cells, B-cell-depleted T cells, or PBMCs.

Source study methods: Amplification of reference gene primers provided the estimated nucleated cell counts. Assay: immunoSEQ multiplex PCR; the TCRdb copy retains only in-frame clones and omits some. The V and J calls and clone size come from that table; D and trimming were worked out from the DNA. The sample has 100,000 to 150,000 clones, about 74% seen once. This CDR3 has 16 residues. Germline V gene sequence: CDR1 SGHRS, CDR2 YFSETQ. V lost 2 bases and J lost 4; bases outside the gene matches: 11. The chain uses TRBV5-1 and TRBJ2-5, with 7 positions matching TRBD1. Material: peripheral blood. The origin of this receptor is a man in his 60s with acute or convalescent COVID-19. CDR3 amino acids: CASSLGELQGRETQYF. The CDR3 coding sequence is TGCGCCAGCAGCTTAGGGGAATTACAGGGGAGAGAGACCCAGTACTTC.